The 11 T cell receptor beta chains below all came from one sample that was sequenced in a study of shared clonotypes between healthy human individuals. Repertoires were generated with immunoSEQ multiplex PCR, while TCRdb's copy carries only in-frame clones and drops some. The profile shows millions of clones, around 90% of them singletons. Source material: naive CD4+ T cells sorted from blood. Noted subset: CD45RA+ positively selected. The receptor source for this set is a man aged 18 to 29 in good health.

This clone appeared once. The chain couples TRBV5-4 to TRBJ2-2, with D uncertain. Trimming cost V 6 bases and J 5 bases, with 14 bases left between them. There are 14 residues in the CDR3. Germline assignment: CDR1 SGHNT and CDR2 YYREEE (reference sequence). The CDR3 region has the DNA TGTGCCAGCACCCCCGCCAGCCGAACCGGGGAGCTGTTTTTT. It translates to CASTPASRTGELFF.

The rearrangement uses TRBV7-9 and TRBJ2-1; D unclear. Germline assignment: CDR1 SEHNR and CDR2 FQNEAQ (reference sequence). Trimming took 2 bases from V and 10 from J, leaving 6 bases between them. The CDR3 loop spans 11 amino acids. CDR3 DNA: TGTGCCAGCAGCTTAAGAAGGGAGCAGTTCTTC. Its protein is CASSLRREQFF.

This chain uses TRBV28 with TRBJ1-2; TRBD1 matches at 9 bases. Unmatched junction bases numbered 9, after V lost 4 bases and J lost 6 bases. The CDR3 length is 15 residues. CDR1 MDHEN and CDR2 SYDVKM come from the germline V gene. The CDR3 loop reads CASSSDRGREDGYTF. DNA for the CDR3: TGTGCCAGCAGTTCGGACAGGGGAAGGGAGGATGGCTACACCTTC.

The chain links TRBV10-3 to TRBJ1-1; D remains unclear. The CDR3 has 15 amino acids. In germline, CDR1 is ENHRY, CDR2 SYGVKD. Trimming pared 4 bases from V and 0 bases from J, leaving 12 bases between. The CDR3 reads CAISGRRVLNTEAFF. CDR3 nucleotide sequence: TGTGCCATCAGTGGACGCCGGGTACTGAACACTGAAGCTTTCTTT.

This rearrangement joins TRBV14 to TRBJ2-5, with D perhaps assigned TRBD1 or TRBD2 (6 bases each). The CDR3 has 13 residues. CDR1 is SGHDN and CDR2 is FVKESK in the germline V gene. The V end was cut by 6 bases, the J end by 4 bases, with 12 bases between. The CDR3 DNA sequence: TGTGCCAGCAGACGAACGGGGGCAGAGACCCAGTACTTC. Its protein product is CASRRTGAETQYF.

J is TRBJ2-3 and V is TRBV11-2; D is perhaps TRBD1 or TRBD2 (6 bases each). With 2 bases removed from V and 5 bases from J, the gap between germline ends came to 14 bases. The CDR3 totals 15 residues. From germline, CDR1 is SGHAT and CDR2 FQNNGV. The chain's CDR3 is CASSLKPGGGDTQYF. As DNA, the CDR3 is TGTGCCAGCAGCTTAAAACCCGGGGGCGGAGATACGCAGTATTTT.

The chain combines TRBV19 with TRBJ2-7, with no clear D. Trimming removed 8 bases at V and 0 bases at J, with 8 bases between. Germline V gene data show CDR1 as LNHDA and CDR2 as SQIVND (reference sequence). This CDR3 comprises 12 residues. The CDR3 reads CASGTGSYEQYF. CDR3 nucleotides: TGTGCCAGTGGAACGGGCTCCTACGAGCAGTACTTC.

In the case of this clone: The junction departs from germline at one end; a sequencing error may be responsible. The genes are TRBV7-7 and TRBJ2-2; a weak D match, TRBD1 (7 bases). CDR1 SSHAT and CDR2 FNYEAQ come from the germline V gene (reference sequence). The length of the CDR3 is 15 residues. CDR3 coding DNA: TGTGCTAGCAGCTCCGCAGGGGGGAGCACCGGGGAGCTGTTTTTT. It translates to CASSSAGGSTGELFF. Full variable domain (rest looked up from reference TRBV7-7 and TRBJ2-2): GAGVSQSPRYKVTKRGQDVTLRCDPISSHATLYWYQQALGQGPEFLTYFNYEAQPDKSGLPSDRFSAERPEGSISTLTIQRTEQRDSAMYRCASSSAGGSTGELFFGEGSRLTVL.

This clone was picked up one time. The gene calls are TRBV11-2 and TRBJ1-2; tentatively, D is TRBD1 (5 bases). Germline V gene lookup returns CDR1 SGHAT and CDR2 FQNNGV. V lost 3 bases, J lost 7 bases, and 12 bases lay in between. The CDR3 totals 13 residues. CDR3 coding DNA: TGTGCCAGCAGCTTTTCCGGGGCGGGTGGCTACACCTTC. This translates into CASSFSGAGGYTF.

The chain's CDR3 is CASSLAPGRGDGYTF. Written as DNA, the CDR3 is TGTGCCAGCAGCTTAGCGCCGGGAAGGGGTGATGGCTACACCTTC. The V gene is TRBV7-6, the J gene TRBJ1-2; D is possibly TRBD1 (5 bases). CDR3 size: 15 residues. Germline CDR1 reads SGHVS; CDR2 reads FNYEAQ. V shed 0 bases and J shed 6 bases, with 14 bases lying between them.

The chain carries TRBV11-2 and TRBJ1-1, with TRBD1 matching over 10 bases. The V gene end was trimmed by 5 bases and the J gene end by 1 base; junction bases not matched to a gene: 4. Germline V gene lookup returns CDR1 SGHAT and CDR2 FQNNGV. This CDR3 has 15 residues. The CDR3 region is CASSPGDRGNTEAFF. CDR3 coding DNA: TGTGCCAGCAGCCCCGGGGACAGGGGGAACACTGAAGCTTTCTTT.